Below are 11 T cell receptor beta chains sequenced from a single sample in a study of tissue T cells after allogeneic stem cell transplantation. Enrolled prospectively were adult allogeneic hematopoietic cell transplant recipients whose graft-versus-host disease was steroid-refractory. Profiling relied on immunoSEQ multiplex PCR, and the TCRdb table lists in-frame clones only, not all of them. The sample has more than 1,500 clones; over 80% are singletons. The input for sequencing was stomach tissue, taken at autopsy. These receptors were collected from a male patient over 55 with steroid-refractory graft-versus-host disease after an allogeneic stem cell transplant. Some T cells may possibly be graft donor cells.

The genes are TRBV28 and TRBJ2-1; D might be TRBD2 (5 bases). CDR3 length: 15 amino acids. Trimming stripped 4 bases from V and 0 bases from J, with 10 bases between. Germline V gene data show CDR1 as MDHEN and CDR2 as SYDVKM. Here the CDR3 reads CASSSTRVSYNEQFF. The DNA of the CDR3 is TGTGCCAGCAGTTCAACTAGGGTCTCCTACAATGAGCAGTTCTTC.

This clone was seen a handful of times. CDR3: CASSPTGWIAFF. For the CDR3, the DNA is TGTGCCAGCAGCCCAACAGGGTGGATAGCTTTCTTT. The genes are TRBV14 and TRBJ1-1; a possible D gene is TRBD1 (6 bases). CDR1 and CDR2 (germline): SGHDN, FVKESK. V was shortened by 4 bases and J by 10 bases, with 13 bases between the two germline ends. This CDR3 spans 12 amino acids.

J is TRBJ1-2 and V is TRBV25-1, with D unresolved. The CDR3 has 12 amino acids. Germline V gene data show CDR1 as MGHDK and CDR2 as SYGVNS. With 2 bases removed from V and 8 bases from J, the gap between germline ends came to 9 bases. CDR3 residues: CASSEGGHGYTF. CDR3 nucleotides: TGTGCCAGCAGTGAAGGAGGGCACGGCTACACCTTC.

The CDR3 DNA reads TGTGCCAGCAGCTTAGAACAGGGCATGACAGATACGCAGTATTTT. The encoded protein is CASSLEQGMTDTQYF. The J gene is TRBJ2-3, the V gene TRBV5-4, with TRBD1 as a possible D gene (6 bases). In germline, CDR1 is SGHNT, CDR2 YYREEE (reference sequence). The CDR3 loop spans 15 amino acids. V gave up 2 bases and J gave up 3 bases, with 13 bases separating them. The entire variable domain, with the rest obtained from reference TRBV5-4 and TRBJ2-3, is as follows: ETGVTQSPTHLIKTRGQQVTLRCSSQSGHNTVSWYQQALGQGPQFIFQYYREEENGRGNFPPRFSGLQFPNYSSELNVNALELDDSALYLCASSLEQGMTDTQYFGPGTRLTVL.

The chain couples TRBV11-2 to TRBJ2-1; 7 bases map to TRBD1. This CDR3 has 15 amino acids. The germline V gene encodes CDR1 SGHAT and CDR2 FQNNGV. The V segment lost 3 bases and the J segment 8 bases; nucleotides outside the gene matches: 10. The CDR3 is CASSFKGQSHDEQFF. The DNA of the CDR3 is TGTGCCAGCAGCTTTAAGGGACAGTCCCATGATGAGCAGTTCTTC.

The V and J genes are TRBV18 and TRBJ1-2, with a tentative D call TRBD1 (6 bases). The CDR3 is 16 residues long. Germline values: CDR1 KGHSH, CDR2 LQKENI. Trimming removed 3 bases at V and 4 bases at J, with 18 bases between. The CDR3 is CASSPSVAGETYGYTF. The CDR3 DNA reads as TGTGCCAGCTCACCTTCAGTTGCAGGGGAGACCTATGGCTACACCTTC. The whole variable domain, filled in from reference TRBV18 and TRBJ1-2, reads NAGVMQNPRHLVRRRGQEARLRCSPMKGHSHVYWYRQLPEEGLKFMVYLQKENIIDESGMPKERFSAEFPKEGPSILRIQQVVRGDSAAYFCASSPSVAGETYGYTFGSGTRLTVV.

The rearrangement links TRBV4-1 to TRBJ2-3; 8 positions match TRBD2. The CDR3 covers 15 residues. J gave up 3 bases and V 4 bases, and 6 bases lay outside the gene matches. CDR1 and CDR2 (germline): MGHRA, YSYEKL. The CDR3: CASSRGSGDTDTQYF. The CDR3 region has the DNA TGCGCCAGCAGCCGGGGTAGCGGGGATACAGATACGCAGTATTTT.

The rearrangement uses TRBV20-1 and TRBJ1-2; maybe TRBD1 (6 bases). V dropped 3 bases and J dropped 4 bases, with 18 bases sitting between them. Germline loops: CDR1 DFQATT, CDR2 SNEGSKA (reference sequence). This CDR3 spans 15 amino acids. The CDR3 loop reads CSASGGGGRGYGYTF. The CDR3 DNA reads TGCAGTGCTAGTGGGGGCGGGGGCAGGGGCTATGGCTACACCTTC.

V and J are TRBV5-1 and TRBJ2-7; TRBD1 agrees at 9 bases. The J segment lost 4 bases and the V segment lost 0 bases, leaving 8 bases of the junction unmatched. The CDR3 runs 16 residues. Germline loops: CDR1 SGHRS, CDR2 YFSETQ. The CDR3 DNA follows: TGCGCCAGCAGCTTGGGGGGACAGGGAAGAGGATACGAGCAGTACTTC. It codes for CASSLGGQGRGYEQYF.

J is TRBJ1-2 and V is TRBV27; weak D call: TRBD1 (5 bases). The V end was cut by 5 bases, the J end by 6 bases, with 13 bases between. The CDR3 spans 13 residues. Per the germline V gene, CDR1 is MNHEY and CDR2 is SMNVEV (reference sequence). CDR3 in amino acids: CASSQTQGNGYTF. In nucleotides, the CDR3 is TGTGCCAGCAGTCAGACCCAGGGAAATGGCTACACCTTC.

This clone came up a few times. This chain uses TRBV19 with TRBJ2-1; TRBD1 matches 7 bases. After removal of 5 bases from V and 8 bases from J, the junction contained 12 bases not matched to a gene. CDR1 and CDR2 (germline): LNHDA, SQIVND (reference sequence). This CDR3 region has 15 residues. The CDR3 is CASSATDRARYEQFF. The CDR3 DNA follows: TGTGCCAGTAGTGCAACCGACAGGGCAAGGTATGAGCAGTTCTTC.